Sequencing of this TCR beta chain was carried out in a study of cytomegalovirus exposure and HLA in healthy donors (dated by TCRdb to the late 2010s). Describing the broader study: In an earlier analysis of under 750 of the donors, around 300 Gb of sequence data and 90 million to 120 million unique TCR beta sequences from about 179 million T cells were reported. Around 320 gigabases of sequencing data and 70 million to 100 million unique TCR sequences were included in an early release covering about 620 HLA-typed donors. Of the approximately 400 genotyped donors, approximately 80% fell in the genetic ancestry cluster associated with self-reported Caucasian donors. The aim of the study was to test whether cataloging public T cell receptors could identify signatures of past pathogen exposure. The T cell repertoires of 666 subjects were profiled by immunosequencing and related to cytomegalovirus serostatus. Along with the roughly 670-subject first cohort, a separate validation cohort of 120 different subjects was used. To predict cytomegalovirus infection status, the study combined high-throughput TCR immunosequencing, statistical association of individual TCRs with disease status, and machine learning. A later analysis re-examined previously published TCR beta repertoires from more than 650 donors and added high-resolution HLA genotyping to investigate patterns of TCR occurrence. In the later analysis, no new phenotypic data were used to find candidate immune exposures; instead, reliance was placed on TCR beta sequences and their occurrence across donors. An earlier analysis of more than 450 of the donors used high-throughput TCR beta sequencing to judge whether each TCR beta V gene segment behaved as functional or pseudogenic. Donor age, sex, ethnicity and CMV serostatus were compiled alongside the repertoire data. A later genetic analysis took genome-wide SNP genotypes for 398 of the 666 donors and used that subset as a discovery cohort. All discovery cohort repertoires had been generated using a single sequencing platform. HLA typing included class I and class II loci at four-digit resolution. Typing coverage varied by locus: about 620-630 donors for A, B, C, DRB1 and DQB1; roughly 520 for DQA1; nearly 610 for DPA1; 450 to 480 for DPB1. Four or five DR-DQ haplotypes were handled as single units for association and clustering because linkage in the cohort was strong. Across around 400 genotyped donors of the cohort, an average of roughly 250,000 unique TCR beta nucleotide sequences per donor were sequenced, and roughly 17% of those sequences were non-productive. On the study overall, not on this receptor specifically: At a false discovery rate of 0.05, a later analysis linked about 17,000 TCR beta sequences to specific HLA alleles. The presence/absence analyses assumed that sequencing depth was roughly uniform across donors, and that assumption may not be true. Because HLA typing was unavailable for some donors at each locus, only the typed subset was used in association tests. When HLA alleles, especially DR and DQ, strongly co-occurred, TCR associations were difficult to assign to individual alleles. In vitro tests confirmed that three of the cytomegalovirus-associated TCR beta chains recognize cytomegalovirus antigens. Most TCR sequences were observed very rarely across donors, whereas some public TCRs were present in many individuals. A further reported finding was that TCR beta sequences accurately predicted the HLA-A and HLA-B alleles for most subjects in the first cohort. A later genetic analysis reported fewer N-insertions in productive TCRs among donors in an Asian-associated ancestry cluster than the roughly 700-donor mean. Cytomegalovirus status was reported to be diagnosed by the classifier with high specificity and sensitivity in both the original and validation cohorts. The sequencing pipeline was judged likely to have produced a cluster of highly shared sequence variants as a technical artifact. Broadly in line with IMGT annotations, most TCR beta V segments showed up in productive rearrangements about 87% or about 30% of the time in an earlier analysis of roughly 590 of the donors. V-gene and J-gene trimming of TCR beta chains was associated with a missense DCLRE1C variant in a later genetic analysis, and the association was replicated in an independent cohort. In this cohort, only TCR beta chains were sequenced, and detectable features were limited by the absence of alpha or paired-chain data. In a later analysis, TCR association rates were found to vary across HLA loci, with the most associated TCRs seen for DRB1 alleles and the fewest for HLA-C alleles. The earlier analysis of fewer than 750 of the donors excluded 15 to 20 rarely observed V segments, including chromosome 9 orphons, because counts were too low. A later analysis found that most CMV-associated TCR beta chains appeared HLA-restricted, with HLA associations seemingly driven largely by CMV exposure. The study gave a list of about 150 TCR beta chains associated with cytomegalovirus. According to the authors, the approach could potentially be generalized to other disease states and immunological phenotypes. A later analysis reported that several top co-occurrence clusters appeared linked to parvovirus B19, influenza, CMV and Epstein-Barr virus. A later analysis found that HLA-associated TCR beta chains were more clonally expanded and had lower generation probabilities than equally common non-associated chains. Immune exposure information for the cohort was limited to CMV serostatus. Linkage disequilibrium might explain the correlated functional status among segregating V segments, but an unknown experimental factor could not be ruled out.

The cohort comprised 550 to 700 healthy bone marrow donors. All cohort members were sampled while nominally healthy, although unrecorded immune exposures were likely present. The donor was CMV seropositive and belonged to the group of about 290 seropositive cohort members. Each donor provided a peripheral blood sample, and peripheral blood mononuclear cells were used for TCR beta sequencing. The Qiagen DNeasy Blood Extraction Kit was used to extract genomic DNA from the blood cell samples. This clone was counted a few times. Its antigen remains undetermined. One base away there is no much larger clone; base qualities are not given. Library generation was performed with the immunoSEQ multiplex PCR assay. A mixture of 60 forward primers for TCR Vbeta segments and 13 reverse primers for TCR Jbeta segments was used in the multiplex PCR. The CDR3 region of rearranged TCR beta genes was amplified from genomic DNA by a multiplex PCR assay. The amplified TCR beta libraries were sequenced on the Illumina HiSeq System as 87-base-pair reads. The published analysis was carried out like this. In a later analysis, roughly 80 million unique TCR beta chains were counted across the 690 or so repertoires, and around 10 million of these chains were shared by at least two donors. Raw reads were error-corrected and collapsed into unique sequences with a nearest-neighbor algorithm that merged closely related sequences to remove PCR and sequencing errors. CDR3 sequences were aligned to IMGT reference sequences to assign V, D and J gene segments. For a sequence to be retained, a match of at least six nucleotides was required to both a V gene segment and a J gene segment. Rearrangements were called productive when the CDR3 lacked stop codons and stayed in frame with V and J; all others were non-productive. Following IMGT convention, CDR3 was defined as the stretch from the second conserved V-encoded cysteine up to the conserved J-encoded phenylalanine. The earlier analysis of a few hundred of the donors excluded sequences that lacked an unambiguous match to a single V gene segment. An earlier analysis of under 750 of the donors called V segments functional above 56.7% productive rearrangements and segregating when the between-donor standard deviation exceeded 5%. A statistical classification framework was built for diagnosing cytomegalovirus status from the catalog of TCR beta chain sequences. In a later analysis, V and J genes were assigned by comparing TCR nucleotide sequences against IMGT/GENE-DB human TR gene sequences. Using the TCRdist pipeline, a later analysis assigned CDR3 sequences along with most-parsimonious VDJ recombination scenarios. In a later analysis, each TCR beta chain was defined by its CDR3 amino acid sequence together with its V-gene family, and reads lacking a unique V-gene family were excluded. As a way to deal with suspected cross-contamination and a sequencing artifact, a later analysis dropped under 600 nucleotide sequences that were highly shared and had low generation probability. For each public chain, a later analysis derived a clonal expansion index from normalized ranks of inferred template counts within each repertoire. In a later analysis, generation probabilities were computed with a VDJ recombination model fitted to out-of-frame rearrangements, and the resulting probabilities were checked against IGoR. In a later analysis, hypergeometric tests were used to score TCR-TCR, TCR-HLA and TCR-CMV co-occurrence, with a repertoire-size bias correction applied to TCR pairs. A later analysis estimated false discovery rates by permuting HLA or CMV assignments 20 times. In a later analysis, co-occurring TCRs were grouped using DBSCAN, and TCRdist sequence similarity was added for clustering within HLA-allele-positive subsets. Repertoires with fewer than 30,000 or more than 120,000 public chains were left out of co-occurrence clustering, as were roughly five repertoires with anomalous nucleotide sharing. TCRdb took over this immuneACCESS table, retaining in-frame rearrangements with V and J assigned. Such tables are incomplete; in checked studies, under half of the missing clones stem from an unresolved V gene, and the remainder is unexplained. That table supplies the V and J calls and clone size; D and trimming were determined from the DNA. In all, the sample holds roughly 120,000 clones, and roughly 62% of those were seen once. Roughly 1.6% of the sample comes from the top ten.

Sample: PBMCs. The clonotype was recovered from a man aged 25-40 years in good health and CMV-seropositive.

The DNA is as follows: TGCGCCAGCAGCCATATACAGGGTAACATTCAGTACTTC. It encodes CASSHIQGNIQYF. The rearrangement joined TRBV4-3 to TRBJ2-4; tentative D gene TRBD1, with 6 bases matching. CDR1 LGHNA and CDR2 YSLEER were looked up in the germline V gene. The V end loses 3 bases and the J end loses 7 bases, and a stretch of 10 bases separates them. The cysteine opens and the phenylalanine closes a CDR3 of 13 amino acids. Only the CDR3 DNA is retained, 39 bases long and in frame from the first base.